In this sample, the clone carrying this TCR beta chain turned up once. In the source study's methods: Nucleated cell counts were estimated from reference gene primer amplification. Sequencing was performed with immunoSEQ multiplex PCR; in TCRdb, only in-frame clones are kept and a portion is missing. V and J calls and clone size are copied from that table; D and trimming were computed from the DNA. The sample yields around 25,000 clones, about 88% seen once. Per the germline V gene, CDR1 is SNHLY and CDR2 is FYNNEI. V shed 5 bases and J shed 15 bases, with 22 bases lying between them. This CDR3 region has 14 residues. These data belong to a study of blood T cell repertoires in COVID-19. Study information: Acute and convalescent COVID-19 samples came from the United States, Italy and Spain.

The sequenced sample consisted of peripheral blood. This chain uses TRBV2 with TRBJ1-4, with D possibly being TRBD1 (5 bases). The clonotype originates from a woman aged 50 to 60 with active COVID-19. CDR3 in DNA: TGTGCCAGCAGTTTAGACGGGGGAGTCGGTAGGGTGTTTTTT. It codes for CASSLDGGVGRVFF.